This TCR beta chain comes out of a study of CD8 T cells in ankylosing spondylitis. Study-level points and caveats: Earlier authors reported some of these motif variants in reactive arthritis synovial fluid and blood. The authors reported significant enrichment of disease-linked clones in matched ankylosing spondylitis synovial fluid. Seemingly characteristic of ankylosing spondylitis blood was a TCR beta motif consisting of fewer than 10 highly homologous variants.

MiXCR, applied by TCRdb to the 5' RACE reads, yields one record per CDR3 protein. The data contain around 890,000 distinct CDR3 sequences, approximately 12% of them singletons. With V trimmed by 10 bases and J by 4 bases, 8 bases remained unmatched. The CDR3 sequence is 13 residues long. The germline gives CDR1 SGHTA, CDR2 FQGNSA. This clonotype was detected a few times. Its antigen is still unknown. The V gene is TRBV7-2, the J gene TRBJ2-7, with 9 bases that match TRBD2. Material for sequencing was blood, either unsorted or a sorted T cell fraction (not recorded which). This clonotype was sampled from a male donor with ankylosing spondylitis. The CDR3 DNA sequence: TGTGCCATTAGACAGCGGGGGGATTACGAGCAGTACTTC. Its translation is CAIRQRGDYEQYF.